Many counts were recorded for the clone carrying this TCR beta chain. Its antigen is unknown. Amplification of TCR beta CDR3 regions used RNA as the template. The HTBI set primed first-round TCR CDR3 RT-PCR. TCRdb fed the multiplex PCR reads into MiXCR, producing one record per CDR3 protein. The sample includes about 600,000 distinct CDR3 sequences, approximately 15% of them seen just once. This specimen comes from a study of T cells in Graves' hyperthyroidism and ophthalmopathy. Each ophthalmopathy patient scored at least 3 on the Clinical Activity Score and at least 4 on NOSPECS grade, with duration under 3 months. Patients were excluded for uncontrolled infection, other autoimmune disease, pregnancy or lactation. Germline CDR1 reads SNHLY; CDR2 reads FYNNEI. The length of the CDR3 is 15 residues. V was shortened by 6 bases and J by 2 bases, with 15 bases between the two germline ends. Study findings and constraints: In the blood, most expanded thyroid clonotypes above 0.001 appeared as well.

The sequence was obtained from a woman aged 40 to 50 with Graves' ophthalmopathy. What was sequenced was blood. The chain is built from TRBV2 and TRBJ2-3; the D call may be TRBD1 or TRBD2 (5 bases each). The DNA of the CDR3 is TGTGCCAGCAGGTCCCGGGACCAATTCACAGATACGCAGTATTTT. Its protein product is CASRSRDQFTDTQYF.